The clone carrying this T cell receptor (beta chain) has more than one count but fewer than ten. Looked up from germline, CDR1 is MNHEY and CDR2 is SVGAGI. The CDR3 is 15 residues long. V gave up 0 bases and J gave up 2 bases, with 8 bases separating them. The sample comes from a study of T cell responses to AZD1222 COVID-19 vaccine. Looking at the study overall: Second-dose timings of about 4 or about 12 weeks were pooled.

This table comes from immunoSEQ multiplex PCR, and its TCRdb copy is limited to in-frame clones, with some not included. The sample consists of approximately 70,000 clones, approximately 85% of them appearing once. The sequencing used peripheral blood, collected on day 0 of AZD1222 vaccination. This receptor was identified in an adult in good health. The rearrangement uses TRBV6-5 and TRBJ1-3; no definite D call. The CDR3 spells CASSYSHNPGNTIYF. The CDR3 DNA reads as TGTGCCAGCAGTTACTCGCATAACCCTGGAAACACCATATATTTT.